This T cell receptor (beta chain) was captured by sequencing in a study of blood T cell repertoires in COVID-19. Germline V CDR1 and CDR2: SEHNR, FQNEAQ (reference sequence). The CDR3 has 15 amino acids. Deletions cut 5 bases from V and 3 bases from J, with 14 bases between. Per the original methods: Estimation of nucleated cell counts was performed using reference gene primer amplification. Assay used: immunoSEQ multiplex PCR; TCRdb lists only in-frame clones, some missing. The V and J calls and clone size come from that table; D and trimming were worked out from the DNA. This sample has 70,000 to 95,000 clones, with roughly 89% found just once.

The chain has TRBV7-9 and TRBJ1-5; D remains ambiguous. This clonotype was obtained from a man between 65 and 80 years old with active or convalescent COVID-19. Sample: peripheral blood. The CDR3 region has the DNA TGTGCCAGCAGCCCCGGGGTCGGAATCAATCAGCCCCAGCATTTT. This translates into CASSPGVGINQPQHF.